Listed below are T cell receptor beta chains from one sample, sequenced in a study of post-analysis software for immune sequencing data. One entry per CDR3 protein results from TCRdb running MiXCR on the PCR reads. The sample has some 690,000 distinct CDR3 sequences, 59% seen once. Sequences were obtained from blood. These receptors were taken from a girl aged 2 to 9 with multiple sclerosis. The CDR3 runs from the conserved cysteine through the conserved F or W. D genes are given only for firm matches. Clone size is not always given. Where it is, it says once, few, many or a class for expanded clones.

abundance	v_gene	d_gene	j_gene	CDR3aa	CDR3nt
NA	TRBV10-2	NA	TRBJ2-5	CASSEAPGGYLKETQYF	TGCGCCAGCAGTGAAGCCCCCGGGGGCTACTTAAAAGAGACCCAGTACTTC
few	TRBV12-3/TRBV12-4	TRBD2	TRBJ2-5	CASTTGGTSFMEQYF	TGTGCCAGCACCACGGGGGGGACCTCATTCATGGAGCAGTACTTC
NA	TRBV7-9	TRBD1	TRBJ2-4	CASSLGTVVLAKNIQYF	TGTGCCAGCAGCTTGGGGACAGTCGTTTTAGCCAAAAACATTCAGTACTTC
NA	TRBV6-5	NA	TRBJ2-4	CASSYGQGSNIQYF	TGTGCCAGCAGTTACGGTCAGGGGAGCAACATTCAGTACTTC
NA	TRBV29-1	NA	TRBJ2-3	CSVRATSTDTQYF	TGCAGCGTTCGGGCGACTAGCACAGATACGCAGTATTTT
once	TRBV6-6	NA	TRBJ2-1	CASGVTEQFF	TGTGCCAGCGGGGTTACTGAGCAGTTCTTC
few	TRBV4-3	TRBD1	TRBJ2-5	CASSQEHRGRETQYF	TGCGCCAGCAGCCAAGAACACAGGGGTCGAGAGACCCAGTACTTC
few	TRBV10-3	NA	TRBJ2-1	CAISAKRDEQFF	TGTGCCATCAGTGCAAAACGGGATGAGCAGTTCTTC
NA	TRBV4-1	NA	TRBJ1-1	CASSQDPAEAFF	TGCGCCAGCAGCCAAGACCCCGCTGAAGCTTTCTTT
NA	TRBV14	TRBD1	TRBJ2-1	CASSRGTGAYNEQFF	TGTGCCAGCAGCCGGGGGACAGGGGCCTACAATGAGCAGTTCTTC
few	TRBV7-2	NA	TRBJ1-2	CASSSRGEGYTF	TGTGCCAGCAGCTCGCGAGGGGAAGGCTACACCTTC
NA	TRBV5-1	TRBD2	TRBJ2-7	CASTIGLAGAYEQYF	TGCGCCAGCACTATAGGACTAGCGGGAGCGTACGAGCAGTACTTC
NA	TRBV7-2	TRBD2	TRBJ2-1	CASSSFVPSGRFYNEQFF	TGTGCCAGCAGCTCTTTCGTCCCAAGCGGGAGATTCTACAATGAGCAGTTCTTC
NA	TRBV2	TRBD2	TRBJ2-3	CASSRTGTSGDTQYF	TGTGCCAGCAGCCGAACCGGGACTAGCGGCGATACGCAGTATTTT
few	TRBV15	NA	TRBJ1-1	CATSRVWTSLNTEAFF	TGTGCCACCAGCAGAGTTTGGACAAGCTTGAACACTGAAGCTTTCTTT
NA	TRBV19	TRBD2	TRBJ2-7	CASSIDLLAGVNEQYF	TGTGCCAGTAGTATAGATTTACTAGCGGGAGTCAACGAGCAGTACTTC
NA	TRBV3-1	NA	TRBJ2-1	CASSLVAGAAYNEQFF	TGTGCCAGCAGCTTGGTGGCCGGGGCCGCCTACAATGAGCAGTTCTTC
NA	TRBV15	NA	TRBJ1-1	CATSRAGKGETEAFF	TGTGCCACCAGCAGAGCGGGAAAGGGAGAGACTGAAGCTTTCTTT
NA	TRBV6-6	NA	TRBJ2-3	CASSSHRVPDTQYF	TGTGCCAGCAGTTCTCACAGGGTTCCAGATACGCAGTATTTT
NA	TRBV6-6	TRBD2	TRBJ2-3	CASGGLAGSNTQYF	TGTGCCTCCGGTGGACTAGCGGGATCAAATACGCAGTATTTT
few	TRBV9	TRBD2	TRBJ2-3	CASSVGRLAGALPDTQYF	TGTGCCAGCAGCGTAGGTCGATTAGCGGGAGCTCTCCCAGATACGCAGTATTTT
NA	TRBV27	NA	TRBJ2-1	CASSSGSPNEQFF	TGTGCCAGCAGCTCAGGATCGCCCAATGAGCAGTTCTTC